A single sample gave rise to the 22 T cell receptor beta chains below, sequenced in a study of long-term antiretroviral therapy in people with HIV. Run at survey level, the immunoSEQ assay was version v3.0. Profiling relied on immunoSEQ multiplex PCR, and the TCRdb table lists in-frame clones only, not all of them. The sample includes roughly 9,200 clones, over 65% of them seen just once. The input for sequencing was unsorted PBMCs, taken 0.6 years before starting antiretroviral therapy. These receptor sequences come from a man in his forties with HIV.

This chain links TRBV2 with TRBJ1-2, with D possibly being TRBD1 (5 bases). This CDR3 region has 13 residues. Germline lookup yields CDR1 SNHLY and CDR2 FYNNEI. Trimming took off 4 bases at V and 6 bases at J, with 12 bases between the two ends. The CDR3 sequence is CASSVTADNGYTF. The CDR3 DNA sequence: TGTGCCAGCAGTGTGACAGCTGACAATGGCTACACCTTC.

The chain joins TRBV6-6 to TRBJ2-3; 11 nucleotides match TRBD1. The CDR3 contains 15 residues. V lost 3 bases, J lost 4 bases, and 3 bases stayed unmatched. Germline V gene data show CDR1 as MNHNY and CDR2 as SVGAGI (reference sequence). CDR3 DNA sequence: TGTGCCAGCAGTTATAGGACAGGGGGCGCAGATACGCAGTATTTT. This gives the protein CASSYRTGGADTQYF.

The chain employs TRBV6-1 and TRBJ1-1, with D maybe TRBD1 (5 bases). Germline CDR1 MNHNS, CDR2 SASEGT. V dropped 2 bases and J dropped 4 bases, with 17 bases sitting between them. This CDR3 is built from 16 residues. The CDR3 here is CASSEITGRGFTEAFF. Here the CDR3 DNA reads TGTGCCAGCAGTGAAATAACAGGAAGGGGTTTCACTGAAGCTTTCTTT.

The chain employs TRBV15 and TRBJ2-7; 9 nucleotides align to TRBD1. CDR1 is LNHNV and CDR2 is YYDKDF in the germline V gene (reference sequence). Losses at the gene ends were 3 bases for V and 6 bases for J; bases not matched to a gene: 9. This CDR3 has 15 amino acids. The CDR3 region is CATSRDDRQGGEQYF. Here the CDR3 DNA reads TGTGCCACCAGCAGGGATGACCGACAGGGGGGCGAGCAGTACTTC.

The chain has TRBV10-2 and TRBJ2-1, with 7 bases that match TRBD2. The ends lost 4 bases at V and 3 bases at J; junction bases unmatched: 3. Germline-derived CDR1 and CDR2 are WSHSY and SAAADI. The CDR3 has 14 residues. The CDR3 DNA reads TGCGCCAGCAGTGTAGGCGGGGGCTACAATGAGCAGTTCTTC. The encoded protein is CASSVGGGYNEQFF.

The rearrangement joins TRBV5-4 to TRBJ1-2, with D possibly being TRBD1 (5 bases). CDR1 and CDR2 from the germline V gene are SGHNT and YYREEE (reference sequence). This CDR3 is 15 amino acids long. The V gene lost 2 bases and the J gene lost 3 bases, with 14 bases spanning the gap. The chain's CDR3 is CASSFAGGYYYGYTF. The CDR3 DNA sequence: TGTGCCAGCAGCTTCGCGGGGGGGTATTACTATGGCTACACCTTC.

This chain joins TRBV6-1 and TRBJ2-5; TRBD2 aligns across 7 bases. V gave up 6 bases and J gave up 7 bases; unmatched junction bases: 8. The germline V gene encodes CDR1 MNHNS and CDR2 SASEGT. The CDR3 runs 13 residues. CDR3 DNA sequence: TGTGCCAGCAGCGTACTAGGGGAGGGGACCCAGTACTTC. Translated, it gives CASSVLGEGTQYF.

This clone was seen a single time. The chain couples TRBV27 to TRBJ1-1; 7 bases agree with TRBD1. With V trimmed by 3 bases and J by 4 bases, 5 bases remained unmatched. Per germline, CDR1 MNHEY and CDR2 SMNVEV (reference sequence). This CDR3 is built from 14 residues. CDR3 nucleotides: TGTGCCAGCAGTTTCGACAGGGCGGGCACTGAAGCTTTCTTT. Amino acids: CASSFDRAGTEAFF.

The J gene is TRBJ1-5, the V gene TRBV21-1; the table calls TRBD1, which could not be checked here. TRBV21-1 is a documented pseudogene. The CDR3 runs 17 residues. The CDR3, as DNA: TGTGCCAGCATCCCGGGACAGGGGACTGGAGAGCAATCAGCCCAGCATTTT. This codes for CASIPGQGTGEQSAQHF.

The chain couples TRBV7-9 to TRBJ1-5; D call uncertain. The V and J ends lost 4 bases and 0 bases respectively, with 7 bases between them. CDR1 is SEHNR and CDR2 is FQNEAQ in the germline V gene (reference sequence). The CDR3 is 14 amino acids. As DNA, the CDR3 is TGTGCCAGCAGCTCAGCAAATAGCAATCAGCCCCAGCATTTT. This codes for CASSSANSNQPQHF.

The rearrangement links TRBV30 to TRBJ2-3; D is uncertain. Germline V CDR1 and CDR2: GTSNPN, SVGIG (reference sequence). Trimming removed 4 bases from V and 4 bases from J, with 9 bases in between. The CDR3 consists of 12 residues. Here the CDR3 reads CAWMVPPDTQYF. The CDR3 nucleotides are TGTGCCTGGATGGTGCCACCAGATACGCAGTATTTT.

This clone was recorded a few times. This rearrangement joins TRBV7-2 to TRBJ1-1; D is ambiguous. There are 15 residues in the CDR3. V lost 4 bases to trimming and J lost 4 bases, with 16 bases between them. The germline V gene has CDR1 SGHTA and CDR2 FQGNSA. The CDR3 DNA is TGTGCCAGCAGCTCCCCCCGGGTTTTGGGCACTGAAGCTTTCTTT. This encodes CASSSPRVLGTEAFF.

This clone has a handful of counts. This chain connects TRBV28 to TRBJ1-2; D gene uncertain. CDR1 is MDHEN, CDR2 SYDVKM, per germline. The length of the CDR3 is 15 residues. V lost 4 bases and J lost 4, with 16 bases in between. The CDR3 protein is CASSSHSGELYGYTF. CDR3 nucleotide sequence: TGTGCCAGCAGTTCACATTCTGGAGAACTCTATGGCTACACCTTC.

V usage is TRBV7-3 and J usage is TRBJ1-1; 7 nucleotides align to TRBD1. The germline V gene has CDR1 SGHTA and CDR2 FQGTGA. After removal of 0 bases from V and 11 bases from J, the junction contained 9 bases not matched to a gene. CDR3 length equals 14 residues. As DNA, the CDR3 is TGTGCCAGCAGCTTAACGGGAAGGGGGCAGGAGGCTTTCTTT. Residues: CASSLTGRGQEAFF.

The chain is built from TRBV6-5 and TRBJ1-5; no firm D call. Per the germline V gene, CDR1 is MNHEY and CDR2 is SVGAGI. CDR3 length equals 15 residues. The V end was cut by 4 bases, the J end by 0 bases, with 10 bases between. This CDR3 reads CASSFTVNSNQPQHF. DNA of the CDR3: TGTGCCAGCAGTTTTACAGTGAATAGCAATCAGCCCCAGCATTTT.

The rearrangement uses TRBV30 and TRBJ2-7, with D hard to call. Germline V gene lookup returns CDR1 GTSNPN and CDR2 SVGIG (reference sequence). This CDR3 is 13 amino acids long. Trimming pared 5 bases from V and 7 bases from J, leaving 18 bases between. CDR3 bases: TGTGCCTGGGGTAGTGACCTATTGGGGGAGCAGTACTTC. It is translated as CAWGSDLLGEQYF.

This clone was observed a few times. The chain uses TRBV27 and TRBJ1-5; 9 positions agree with TRBD1. This CDR3 region has 15 residues. Germline V gene data show CDR1 as MNHEY and CDR2 as SMNVEV (reference sequence). Unmatched junction bases numbered 5, after V lost 6 bases and J lost 2 bases. Here the CDR3 DNA reads TGTGCCAGCAGCCTAGGGGACAGGGGCAATCAGCCCCAGCATTTT. As protein: CASSLGDRGNQPQHF.

The rearrangement joins TRBV27 to TRBJ2-2; TRBD1 might be the D (6 bases). The CDR3 loop spans 16 amino acids. Trimming left V 3 bases short and J 1 base short, with 12 bases between. Germline CDR1 and CDR2: MNHEY and SMNVEV (reference sequence). CDR3 loop: CASSLVGALNTGELFF. The CDR3 nucleotides are TGTGCCAGCAGTTTGGTGGGGGCACTGAACACCGGGGAGCTGTTTTTT.

This chain uses TRBV5-5 with TRBJ1-3; 11 nucleotides line up with TRBD1. Germline V gives CDR1 SGHKS, CDR2 YYEKEE (reference sequence). The CDR3 loop spans 15 amino acids. Trimming took 4 bases from V and 3 from J; bases not matched to a gene: 3. The CDR3 DNA follows: TGTGCCAGCAGCCCCGGGACAGGGGGTGGAAACACCATATATTTT. Protein: CASSPGTGGGNTIYF.

This clone was observed a few times. This sequence joins TRBV6-6 and TRBJ1-5, with D hard to call. The V gene lost 6 bases and the J gene lost 3 bases, with 9 bases spanning the gap. The germline CDR1 and CDR2 sequences are MNHNY and SVGAGI (reference sequence). CDR3 length: 13 amino acids. CDR3 bases: TGTGCCAGCAGCGGGAAGCTCAATCAGCCCCAGCATTTT. Its translation: CASSGKLNQPQHF.

CDR3: CASWDGQGYTEAFF. The CDR3, as DNA: TGTGCCAGCTGGGACGGACAGGGCTACACTGAAGCTTTCTTT. This chain joins TRBV2 and TRBJ1-1; 8 bases line up with TRBD1. The CDR3 spans 14 residues. With 8 bases clipped from V and 3 bases from J, the junction kept 8 bases outside the gene matches. The V gene's germline CDR1 is SNHLY and CDR2 FYNNEI. The complete variable domain, with remaining parts taken from reference TRBV2 and TRBJ1-1, reads EPEVTQTPSHQVTQMGQEVILRCVPISNHLYFYWYRQILGQKVEFLVSFYNNEISEKSEIFDDQFSVERPDGSNFTLKIRSTKLEDSAMYFCASWDGQGYTEAFFGQGTRLTVV.

The chain links TRBV4-1 to TRBJ1-1; tentatively, D is TRBD1 (5 bases). The CDR3 extends over 19 amino acids. Trimming took off 2 bases at V and 1 base at J, with 23 bases between the two ends. Germline values: CDR1 MGHRA, CDR2 YSYEKL. CDR3 residues: CASSQSTLGGPGQNTEAFF. CDR3 bases: TGCGCCAGCAGCCAATCGACCCTGGGAGGGCCAGGGCAGAACACTGAAGCTTTCTTT.